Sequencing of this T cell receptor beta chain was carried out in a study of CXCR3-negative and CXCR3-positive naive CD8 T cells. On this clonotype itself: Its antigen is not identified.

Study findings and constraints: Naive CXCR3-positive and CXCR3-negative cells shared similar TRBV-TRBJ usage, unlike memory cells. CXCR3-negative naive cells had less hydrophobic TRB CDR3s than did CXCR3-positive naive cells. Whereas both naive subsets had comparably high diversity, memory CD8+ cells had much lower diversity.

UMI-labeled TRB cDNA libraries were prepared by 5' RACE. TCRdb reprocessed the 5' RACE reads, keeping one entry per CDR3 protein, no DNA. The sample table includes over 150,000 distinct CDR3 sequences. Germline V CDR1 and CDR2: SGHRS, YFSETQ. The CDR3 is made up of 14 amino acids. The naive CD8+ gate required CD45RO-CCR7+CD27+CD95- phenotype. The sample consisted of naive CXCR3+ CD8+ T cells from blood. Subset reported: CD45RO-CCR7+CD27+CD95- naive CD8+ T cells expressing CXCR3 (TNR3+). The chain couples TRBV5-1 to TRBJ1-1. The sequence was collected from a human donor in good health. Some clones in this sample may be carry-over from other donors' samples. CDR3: CASSPRSSNTEAFF.